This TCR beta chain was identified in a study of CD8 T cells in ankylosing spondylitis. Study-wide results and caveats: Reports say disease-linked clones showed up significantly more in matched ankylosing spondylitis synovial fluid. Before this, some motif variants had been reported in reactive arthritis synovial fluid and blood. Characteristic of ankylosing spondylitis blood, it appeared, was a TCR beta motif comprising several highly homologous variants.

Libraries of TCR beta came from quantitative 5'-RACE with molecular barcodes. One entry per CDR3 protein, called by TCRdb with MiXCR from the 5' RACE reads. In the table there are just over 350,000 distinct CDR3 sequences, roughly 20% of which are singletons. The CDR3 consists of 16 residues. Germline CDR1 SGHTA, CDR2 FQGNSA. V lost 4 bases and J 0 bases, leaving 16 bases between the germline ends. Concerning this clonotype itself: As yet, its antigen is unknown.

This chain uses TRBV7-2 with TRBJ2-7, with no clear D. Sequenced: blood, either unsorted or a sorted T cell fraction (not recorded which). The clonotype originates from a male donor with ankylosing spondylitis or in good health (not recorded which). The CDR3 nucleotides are TGTGCCAGCAGCTCCCTATTCCCAGGTGGCTCCTACGAGCAGTACTTC. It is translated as CASSSLFPGGSYEQYF.